This record concerns one T cell receptor (beta chain) sequence. The CDR3 is 19 residues long. Looked up from germline, CDR1 is SGDLS and CDR2 is YYNGEE. V was cut by 3 bases and J by 0 bases, with 22 bases left in between. Blood libraries mostly used approximately 450 ng genomic DNA, six replicates each. Clones were read by immunoSEQ multiplex PCR, and TCRdb kept only the in-frame ones, dropping some. The table has 15,000 or so clones, 65% to 80% seen once. This sample was taken from a study of neoadjuvant anti-PD-1 for oral cavity cancer. The sequence derives from a person between 40 and 79 years old with oral cavity squamous cell carcinoma. The specimen was PBMCs, collected before nivolumab (anti-PD-1) treatment. The chain recombines TRBV9 with TRBJ1-3; perhaps TRBD1 as D (5 bases). The CDR3 DNA is TGTGCCAGCAGCGCGTCCGGGACGGAGACTATCCACTCTGGAAACACCATATATTTT. The encoded protein is CASSASGTETIHSGNTIYF.